One and the same sample provided the 28 T cell receptor beta chains below, sequenced in a study of identical twins. TCRdb analysed the 5' RACE reads with MiXCR anew, one entry per CDR3 protein. The repertoire holds roughly 1,500,000 distinct CDR3 sequences, with under 35% as singletons. Material for sequencing was cord blood. The receptors stem from a newborn girl in good health.

This clonotype turned up a few times. The junction departs from the called germline gene at one end, perhaps through a read error. This chain uses TRBV7-7 with TRBJ2-1, with 11 bases matching TRBD2. This CDR3 contains 15 residues. Germline CDR1 SSHAT, CDR2 FNYEAQ (reference sequence). In DNA form, the CDR3 reads TGTGCTAGCAGCTTAATGACTAGCGGGGTCAATGAGCAGTTCTTC. This translates into CASSLMTSGVNEQFF.

This clonotype has just a few counts. J is TRBJ2-1 and V is TRBV6-2 or TRBV6-3; possibly TRBD1 for D (7 bases). TRBJ2-7 explains the end of the DNA better; the J call may be wrong. There are 16 residues in the CDR3. Germline V CDR1 and CDR2: MNHEY, SVGEGT. This CDR3 reads CASSYAGQHNYNEQYF. In nucleotides, the CDR3 is TGTGCCAGCAGTTACGCGGGACAGCACAACTACAATGAGCAGTACTTC.

J is TRBJ2-7 and V is TRBV4-2; 10 bases fit TRBD2. Germline V gene sequence: CDR1 LGHNA, CDR2 YNFKEQ. The CDR3 length is 15 residues. V shed 5 bases, J shed 3 bases, and the junction held 7 bases outside the gene matches. The CDR3 DNA sequence: TGTGCCAGCAGCGTAAAAGGACTAGCGGACTACGAGCAGTACTTC. Translated, it gives CASSVKGLADYEQYF.

The rearrangement links TRBV20-1 to TRBJ2-1, with 9 bases that match TRBD2. The closer fit of TRBJ2-7 to the DNA end suggests the J call may be wrong. CDR1 and CDR2 (germline): DFQATT, SNEGSKA (reference sequence). The CDR3 is made up of 13 amino acids. The CDR3 sequence: CSAKGLADNEQYF. The CDR3 DNA follows: TGCAGTGCAAAGGGACTAGCTGATAATGAGCAGTACTTC.

The rearrangement links TRBV7-2 to TRBJ2-3, with 13 nucleotides matching TRBD2. V trimming: 1 base; J trimming: 1 base; junction bases outside the gene matches: 5. This CDR3 has 18 amino acids. CDR1 is SGHTA, CDR2 FQGNSA, per germline. The CDR3 coding sequence is TGTGCCAGCAGCTTAGACGGACTAGCGGGGGTGGGCACAGATACGCAGTATTTT. Its protein is CASSLDGLAGVGTDTQYF.

The chain links TRBV28 to TRBJ2-5; 7 positions agree with TRBD2. Germline V lookup: CDR1 MDHEN, CDR2 SYDVKM. Trimming removed 2 bases from V and 11 bases from J; junction bases left unmatched: 14. The CDR3 is 15 amino acids. The CDR3, as DNA: TGTGCCAGCAGTTTACCCGGCGGGAGTACCCACGGGCAGTACTTC. Amino acid sequence: CASSLPGGSTHGQYF.

This clonotype was detected a few times. This rearrangement joins TRBV11-2 to TRBJ2-5, with TRBD2 matching 9 bases. TRBJ2-7 matches the DNA end more closely, so the J call is doubtful. Germline loops: CDR1 SGHAT, CDR2 FQNNGV. The CDR3 covers 18 residues. The CDR3 reads CASSSLTRGLAQIYEQYF. CDR3 coding DNA: TGTGCCAGCAGCTCCCTGACCCGCGGACTAGCGCAAATCTACGAGCAGTACTTC.

The table lists this clonotype with a few counts. The chain recombines TRBV27 with TRBJ2-3; no definite D call. This CDR3 region has 13 residues. V lost 2 bases to trimming and J lost 2 bases, with 5 bases between them. The germline gives CDR1 MNHEY, CDR2 SMNVEV (reference sequence). For the CDR3, the DNA is TGTGCCAGCAGTTTACAGGTCACAGATACGCAGTATTTT. Translated: CASSLQVTDTQYF.

The chain combines TRBV4-2 with TRBJ2-6; tentatively, D is TRBD1 (5 bases). The V end was cut by 1 base, the J end by 2 bases, with 9 bases between. The CDR3 totals 16 residues. Looked up from germline, CDR1 is LGHNA and CDR2 is YNFKEQ. The CDR3, as DNA: TGTGCCAGCAGCCAAGTTGGCAGGGCTGGGGCCAACGTCCTGACTTTC. Translation gives CASSQVGRAGANVLTF.

This clonotype was observed at least ten times. The rearrangement joins TRBV20-1 to TRBJ2-7; TRBD2 is a possible D gene (6 bases). In germline, CDR1 is DFQATT, CDR2 SNEGSKA (reference sequence). Deletions cut 6 bases from V and 3 bases from J, with 6 bases between. This CDR3 is 10 amino acids long. Written as DNA, the CDR3 is TGCAGTGCGGGACTCTACGAGCAGTACTTC. Amino acids: CSAGLYEQYF.

This chain links TRBV7-9 with TRBJ2-1, with a weak D call TRBD2 (7 bases). CDR3 length equals 17 residues. In germline, CDR1 is SEHNR, CDR2 FQNEAQ (reference sequence). Trimming removed 10 bases at V and 0 bases at J, with 22 bases between. The CDR3 loop reads CATQGQRGWSSYNEQFF. DNA for the CDR3: TGTGCCACACAGGGCCAGCGGGGCTGGAGCTCCTACAATGAGCAGTTCTTC.

This clonotype was observed a handful of times. V and J are TRBV5-6 and TRBJ1-5; 9 bases are shared with TRBD1. Losses at the gene ends were 4 bases for V and 5 bases for J; bases not matched to a gene: 7. Per the germline V gene, CDR1 is SGHDT and CDR2 is YYEEEE. This CDR3 contains 15 residues. CDR3 sequence reads: CASSIRWDRDQPQHF. CDR3 bases: TGTGCCAGCAGCATACGATGGGACAGGGATCAGCCCCAGCATTTT.

The chain combines TRBV27 with TRBJ2-7; D possibly matches TRBD1 or TRBD2 (5 bases each). V was clipped by 7 bases and J by 5 bases, with 18 bases between them. Germline CDR1 reads MNHEY; CDR2 reads SMNVEV (reference sequence). The CDR3 runs to 14 residues. The CDR3 is CASTIGGGIDEQYF. The CDR3 bases are TGTGCCAGCACCATTGGTGGGGGAATCGACGAGCAGTACTTC.

The chain recombines TRBV28 with TRBJ2-1; TRBD1 might be the D (5 bases). V dropped 7 bases and J dropped 9 bases, with 22 bases sitting between them. This CDR3 spans 15 amino acids. The germline CDR1 and CDR2 sequences are MDHEN and SYDVKM. CDR3 coding DNA: TGTGCCAGCATGGGGTTTGTAAAGGGGCGGAGTGAGCAGTTCTTC. Translation: CASMGFVKGRSEQFF. Full variable domain (remainder filled in from reference TRBV28 and TRBJ2-1): DVKVTQSSRYLVKRTGEKVFLECVQDMDHENMFWYRQDPGLGLRLIYFSYDVKMKEKGDIPEGYSVSREKKERFSLILESASTNQTSMYLCASMGFVKGRSEQFFGPGTRLTVL.

V gene TRBV2 combines with J gene TRBJ1-6, with D maybe TRBD1 (5 bases). The CDR3 runs 14 residues. Germline V gene data show CDR1 as SNHLY and CDR2 as FYNNEI. V lost 2 bases, J lost 8 bases, and 10 bases lay in between. The CDR3: CASSERAGYSPLHF. DNA for the CDR3: TGTGCCAGCAGTGAAAGGGCAGGGTATTCACCCCTCCACTTT.

This clonotype was seen only a few times. V usage is TRBV20-1 and J usage is TRBJ2-7, with 10 nucleotides matching TRBD1. CDR3 length: 16 amino acids. CDR1 DFQATT and CDR2 SNEGSKA come from the germline V gene (reference sequence). V was pared by 5 bases and J by 4 bases, with 14 bases of the junction left unmatched. In nucleotides, the CDR3 is TGCAGTGCTGACCGAACTGGGACAGGGGTGCGGTACGAGCAGTACTTC. This gives the protein CSADRTGTGVRYEQYF.

In this sample, this clonotype turned up many times. The chain joins TRBV4-2 to TRBJ2-7; 7 bases are shared with TRBD1. Germline V lookup: CDR1 LGHNA, CDR2 YNFKEQ. Trimming took 1 base from V and 3 from J; bases not matched to a gene: 9. The CDR3 is 16 amino acids. DNA for the CDR3: TGTGCCAGCAGCCAAGCCAGGGACAGTAGAATCTACGAGCAGTACTTC. Residues: CASSQARDSRIYEQYF.

This clonotype was found a few times. A much larger clone sits a single nucleotide away, making a read error possible. The rearrangement joins TRBV24-1 to TRBJ2-7, with D possibly matching TRBD1 (5 bases). The CDR3 loop spans 12 amino acids. In germline, CDR1 is KGHDR, CDR2 SFDVKD. V dropped 5 bases and J dropped 2 bases, with 6 bases sitting between them. The CDR3 DNA sequence: TGTGCCACCAGTGGGACAACCTACGAGCAGTACTTC. Translating it yields CATSGTTYEQYF.

V and J are TRBV12-3 or TRBV12-4 and TRBJ2-3; tentative D call: TRBD2 (5 bases). The CDR3 length is 14 residues. V gave up 6 bases and J gave up 3 bases, with 13 bases separating them. The CDR3 region has the DNA TGTGCCAGCAGACCGGACGGGGAGACAGATACGCAGTATTTT. This sequence encodes CASRPDGETDTQYF.

The rearrangement links TRBV6-1 to TRBJ1-5; tentatively, D is TRBD1 (5 bases). The V and J ends lost 10 bases and 0 bases respectively, with 13 bases between them. The CDR3 runs 14 residues. In germline, CDR1 is MNHNS, CDR2 SASEGT. CDR3 sequence (DNA): TGTGCCACCCACAGACAGAATAGCAATCAGCCCCAGCATTTT. This codes for CATHRQNSNQPQHF.

The chain links TRBV5-1 to TRBJ2-7, with D tentatively TRBD1 (6 bases). The ends were cut back, 3 bases at V and 3 bases at J, with 10 bases in the middle. CDR3 length: 13 residues. Germline V gene lookup returns CDR1 SGHRS and CDR2 YFSETQ. The CDR3 region is CASSSRDNYEQYF. The CDR3 bases are TGCGCCAGCAGCTCCCGGGACAACTACGAGCAGTACTTC.

The V and J genes are TRBV4-2 and TRBJ1-4; the match to TRBD1 covers 10 bases. This CDR3 comprises 16 residues. Trimming at V came to 1 base and at J to 10 bases, leaving 9 bases not matched to a gene. Germline loops: CDR1 LGHNA, CDR2 YNFKEQ. As DNA, the CDR3 is TGTGCCAGCAGCCAAGGCCCGGGACAGGGGCCTCGAAAACTGTTTTTT. Its translation: CASSQGPGQGPRKLFF.

Regarding this clonotype: The junction and the germline gene differ at one end; a read error may be behind it. The rearrangement links TRBV28 to TRBJ2-2; 8 bases are shared with TRBD1. CDR3 length equals 19 residues. Germline CDR1 reads MDHEN; CDR2 reads SYDVKM. CDR3 DNA sequence: TGTGCCCGCAGTTTTGAGGACAGGGTGGTATATTCGAACACCGGGGAGCTGTTTTTT. The encoded protein is CARSFEDRVVYSNTGELFF.

The chain joins TRBV29-1 to TRBJ2-6; D unclear. The germline V gene has CDR1 SQVTM and CDR2 ANQGSEA. Trimming removed 1 base from V and 3 bases from J, with 4 bases in between. The CDR3 has 13 amino acids. The CDR3: CSVEGGGANVLTF. DNA of the CDR3: TGCAGCGTTGAAGGGGGTGGGGCCAACGTCCTGACTTTC.

Points on this clonotype: A much larger clone sits a single nucleotide away, making a read error possible. This chain links TRBV20-1 with TRBJ2-1; D call uncertain. Looked up from germline, CDR1 is DFQATT and CDR2 is SNEGSKA (reference sequence). V lost 1 base to trimming and J lost 4 bases, with 11 bases between them. The CDR3 consists of 14 residues. CDR3 sequence: CSARAGGRYNEQFF. CDR3 in DNA: TGCAGTGCTAGAGCCGGCGGCAGATACAATGAGCAGTTCTTC.

The genes are TRBV20-1 and TRBJ2-5; 8 nucleotides line up with TRBD1. V trimming: 4 bases; J trimming: 4 bases; junction bases outside the gene matches: 2. The CDR3 has 12 residues. Germline lookup yields CDR1 DFQATT and CDR2 SNEGSKA (reference sequence). CDR3 sequence reads: CSATDRVETQYF. CDR3 bases: TGCAGTGCTACGGACAGGGTAGAGACCCAGTACTTC.

There are a few counts of this clonotype. The rearrangement joins TRBV6-1 to TRBJ1-2; possible D gene TRBD1, 5 bases. Germline V gene data show CDR1 as MNHNS and CDR2 as SASEGT. This CDR3 has 16 residues. Trimming pared 7 bases from V and 5 bases from J, leaving 23 bases between. CDR3 protein: CASIPAALSRGYGYTF. Written as DNA, the CDR3 is TGTGCCAGCATCCCGGCGGCCCTCTCTAGGGGATATGGCTACACCTTC.

This clonotype was seen ten or more times. This chain joins TRBV7-2 and TRBJ2-7; D is unresolved. The CDR3 is made up of 12 amino acids. Germline-derived CDR1 and CDR2 are SGHTA and FQGNSA. V was cut by 6 bases and J by 4 bases, with 10 bases left in between. CDR3 residues: CASSPSRYEQYF. The DNA of the CDR3 is TGTGCCAGCAGTCCCTCTCGGTACGAGCAGTACTTC.